This TCR beta chain was obtained from a study of low-dose radiotherapy and immunotherapy resistance in tumors. As for the study in general: Dosing of intravenous cyclophosphamide at 200 mg/m2 occurred every two weeks and took place one day prior to radiation and immunotherapy.

In its sample, this clonotype was seen many times. An end of the junction does not agree with germline; a read error may underlie this. There are 12 residues in the CDR3. cDNA synthesis used a TRAV/TRBV-specific primer set for both chains. TCRs were put through around 20 PCR cycles of amplification with Phusion. A constant-region primer and the V-primer adapter served as the primer pair. One entry per CDR3 protein results from TCRdb running MiXCR on the reads. The sample has approximately 84,000 distinct CDR3 sequences; over 15% are singletons. Regarding time point: before trial treatment. Each donor was administered nivolumab, ipilimumab, aspirin, low-dose cyclophosphamide and low-dose radiotherapy.

The rearrangement joins TRBV12-3 or TRBV12-4 to TRBJ2-7, with TRBD1 as a possible D gene (6 bases). Source: PBMCs, taken before treatment. This receptor was taken from a male donor with prostate cancer. In nucleotides, the CDR3 is TGTGCCAGCCGTTTAATAGGGGGCGAGCAGTACTTC. Its protein is CASRLIGGEQYF.